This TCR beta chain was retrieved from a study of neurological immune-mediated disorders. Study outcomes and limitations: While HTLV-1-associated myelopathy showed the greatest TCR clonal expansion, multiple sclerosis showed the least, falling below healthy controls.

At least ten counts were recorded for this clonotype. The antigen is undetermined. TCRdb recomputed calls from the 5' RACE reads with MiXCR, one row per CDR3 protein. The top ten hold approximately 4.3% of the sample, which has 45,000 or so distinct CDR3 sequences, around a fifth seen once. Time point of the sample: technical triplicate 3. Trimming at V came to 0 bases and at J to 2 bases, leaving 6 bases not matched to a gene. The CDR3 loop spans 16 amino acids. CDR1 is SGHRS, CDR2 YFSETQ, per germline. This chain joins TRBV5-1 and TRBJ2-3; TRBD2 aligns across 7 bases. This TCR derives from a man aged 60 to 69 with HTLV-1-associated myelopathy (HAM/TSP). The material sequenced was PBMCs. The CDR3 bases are TGCGCCAGCAGCTTGGGGGCTAGCGGAATCACAGATACGCAGTATTTT. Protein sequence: CASSLGASGITDTQYF.